These 18 T cell receptor beta chains were all obtained from the same sample, sequenced in a study of glioma-infiltrating T cells after dendritic cell vaccination. Sequencing was performed with immunoSEQ multiplex PCR; in TCRdb, only in-frame clones are kept and a portion is missing. This sample has 95,000 to 110,000 clones, with 81% found just once. The sequencing here drew on blood, taken before dendritic cell vaccination. Every receptor here comes from a human donor with glioblastoma.

This chain connects TRBV11-2 to TRBJ2-5; D is undetermined. The DNA end favors TRBJ2-7, so the J call may be wrong. The germline V gene has CDR1 SGHAT and CDR2 FQNNGV. The CDR3 consists of 14 residues. The CDR3 nucleotides are TGTGCCAGCAGCTTATTCTTTGACTCCTACGAGCAGTACTTC. Protein: CASSLFFDSYEQYF.

The V gene is TRBV29-1, the J gene TRBJ2-5; 9 bases are a match to TRBD1. V dropped 7 bases and J dropped 5; count of bases not matched to a gene: 14. There are 15 residues in the CDR3. Germline V gives CDR1 SQVTM, CDR2 ANQGSEA. CDR3 region: CSATPGQGMVETQYF. The CDR3 coding sequence is TGCAGCGCCACACCAGGACAGGGGATGGTGGAGACCCAGTACTTC.

CDR3 nucleotides: TGTGCCAGCGGACAGGGGGATCAGACCCAGTACTTC. Its protein is CASGQGDQTQYF. This chain joins TRBV6-5 and TRBJ2-5, with TRBD1 matching over 10 bases. Germline V lookup: CDR1 MNHEY, CDR2 SVGAGI. Germline trimming cut 8 bases from V and 6 bases from J; bases unmatched to any gene: 3. CDR3 length: 12 amino acids.

The rearrangement links TRBV27 to TRBJ2-1, with 8 nucleotides matching TRBD2. V dropped 8 bases and J dropped 0; count of bases not matched to a gene: 9. This CDR3 spans 16 amino acids. The germline V gene has CDR1 MNHEY and CDR2 SMNVEV (reference sequence). The CDR3 sequence: CASCSLSGGSYNEQFF. The CDR3 DNA follows: TGTGCCAGCTGCTCCTTAAGCGGGGGCTCCTACAATGAGCAGTTCTTC.

The J gene is TRBJ1-3, the V gene TRBV19; D gene unclear. The germline V gene encodes CDR1 LNHDA and CDR2 SQIVND (reference sequence). The CDR3 spans 15 residues. V dropped 4 bases and J dropped 0 bases, with 10 bases sitting between them. The CDR3 sequence: CASSRALASGNTIYF. CDR3 bases: TGTGCCAGTAGTAGGGCTCTCGCCTCTGGAAACACCATATATTTT.

This sequence joins TRBV19 and TRBJ1-1, with a possible D match to TRBD1 (5 bases). V was clipped by 7 bases and J by 1 base, with 19 bases between them. This CDR3 is 16 amino acids long. Germline loops: CDR1 LNHDA, CDR2 SQIVND (reference sequence). As DNA, the CDR3 is TGTGCCAGTACCAATAGGGGTCGCAGGCCGAACACTGAAGCTTTCTTT. This encodes CASTNRGRRPNTEAFF.

The chain joins TRBV4-3 to TRBJ2-2; 9 bases are shared with TRBD1. The CDR3 is 15 amino acids. Germline CDR1 and CDR2: LGHNA and YSLEER. The V segment lost 3 bases and the J segment 1 base; nucleotides outside the gene matches: 0. CDR3 nucleotide sequence: TGCGCCAGCAGCCAGGACAGGGGGAACACCGGGGAGCTGTTTTTT. It is translated as CASSQDRGNTGELFF.

CDR3 sequence reads: CASSFGGTDTQYF. The CDR3 DNA follows: TGTGCCAGCAGTTTCGGAGGGACAGATACGCAGTATTTT. The chain employs TRBV6-4 and TRBJ2-3, with a weak D call TRBD2 (6 bases). CDR1 is MRHNA, CDR2 SNTAGT, per germline. Between the trimmed V and J ends, which lost 5 bases and 3 bases, there was a span of 9 bases. The CDR3 length is 13 residues.

The CDR3 sequence is CASRGTSGGQETQYF. The CDR3 coding sequence is TGCGCCAGCAGGGGGACTAGCGGGGGCCAAGAGACCCAGTACTTC. This chain links TRBV5-1 with TRBJ2-5, with TRBD2 identical over 14 bases. The V segment lost 5 bases and the J segment 1 base; nucleotides outside the gene matches: 1. Per germline, CDR1 SGHRS and CDR2 YFSETQ. This CDR3 contains 15 residues.

The chain uses TRBV7-2 and TRBJ2-1; 8 positions agree with TRBD1. V lost 4 bases to trimming and J lost 9 bases; unmatched junction nucleotides: 5. The length of the CDR3 is 13 residues. Germline V lookup: CDR1 SGHTA, CDR2 FQGNSA. CDR3: CASSSDRGGEQFF. The CDR3 DNA is TGTGCCAGCAGCTCCGACAGGGGCGGTGAGCAGTTCTTC.

V is TRBV18 and J is TRBJ2-2; TRBD1 aligns across 9 bases. The CDR3 totals 15 residues. Germline CDR1 KGHSH, CDR2 LQKENI. With V trimmed by 4 bases and J by 4 bases, 4 bases remained unmatched. The CDR3, as DNA: TGTGCCAGCTCACGGGACAGGGACCCCACCGGGGAGCTGTTTTTT. Its translation: CASSRDRDPTGELFF.

The chain couples TRBV29-1 to TRBJ2-5, with D tentatively TRBD1 (6 bases). Germline CDR1 reads SQVTM; CDR2 reads ANQGSEA. The V gene lost 7 bases and the J gene lost 4 bases, with 16 bases spanning the gap. The CDR3 consists of 13 residues. In DNA form, the CDR3 reads TGCAGCGGGGCAGGGGATGGTGGAGAGACCCAGTACTTC. This encodes CSGAGDGGETQYF.

The V and J genes are TRBV6-1 and TRBJ1-5, with 7 bases aligning to TRBD1. With 6 bases clipped from V and 2 bases from J, the junction kept 7 bases outside the gene matches. The germline V gene encodes CDR1 MNHNS and CDR2 SASEGT. CDR3 size: 15 residues. CDR3 bases: TGTGCCAGCAGGTCGACAGGGCACGGCAATCAGCCCCAGCATTTT. This codes for CASRSTGHGNQPQHF.

V gene TRBV11-2 combines with J gene TRBJ2-5; tentative D call: TRBD2 (6 bases). Germline assignment: CDR1 SGHAT and CDR2 FQNNGV. Trimming stripped 3 bases from V and 5 bases from J, with 7 bases between. This CDR3 contains 12 residues. The CDR3 loop is CASSFLAETQYF. Written as DNA, the CDR3 is TGTGCCAGCAGCTTTCTAGCGGAGACCCAGTACTTC.

This clone was seen a single time. In DNA, the CDR3 is TGTGCCAGCAGCTTAGACAGGGGGCTGGAGACCCAGTACTTC. Amino acid sequence: CASSLDRGLETQYF. The chain links TRBV7-6 to TRBJ2-5; TRBD1 aligns across 9 bases. The V gene end was trimmed by 1 base and the J gene end by 5 bases; junction bases not matched to a gene: 2. The germline V gene encodes CDR1 SGHVS and CDR2 FNYEAQ. The CDR3 has 14 residues.

The chain carries TRBV19 and TRBJ1-5, with D tentatively TRBD1 (6 bases). Germline loops: CDR1 LNHDA, CDR2 SQIVND (reference sequence). Trimming cost V 3 bases and J 3 bases, with 12 bases left between them. The CDR3 contains 15 residues. CDR3 region: CASSMDTGTNQPQHF. In DNA, the CDR3 is TGTGCCAGTAGTATGGATACAGGGACCAATCAGCCCCAGCATTTT.

This chain uses TRBV6-5 with TRBJ2-7; tentative D call: TRBD2 (5 bases). Germline lookup yields CDR1 MNHEY and CDR2 SVGAGI. V gave up 2 bases and J gave up 1 base, with 9 bases separating them. The CDR3 covers 14 residues. The CDR3 DNA sequence: TGTGCCAGCAGTTACGGACTTCGGTCCTACGAGCAGTACTTC. Protein: CASSYGLRSYEQYF.

The genes are TRBV11-2 and TRBJ1-6; a possible D gene is TRBD1 (5 bases). The CDR3 contains 16 residues. Germline V gene data show CDR1 as SGHAT and CDR2 as FQNNGV. V shed 6 bases and J shed 0 bases, with 12 bases lying between them. CDR3 nucleotide sequence: TGTGCCAGCAGTTACAGGCCAAGCTCCTATAATTCACCCCTCCACTTT. As protein: CASSYRPSSYNSPLHF.